Below are 22 T cell receptor beta chains sequenced from a single sample in a study of blood T cell repertoires in COVID-19. Some clones are missing from TCRdb's copy, which holds only in-frame ones; the method was immunoSEQ multiplex PCR. The repertoire holds about half a million clones, with approximately 90% as singletons. The sequenced material came from PBMCs or T cells enriched from blood (not recorded which). These receptors all come from a woman aged 60-70 years who had recovered from COVID-19.

The chain links TRBV29-1 to TRBJ2-2; perhaps TRBD1 as D (5 bases). V was pared by 2 bases and J by 1 base, with 8 bases between. Per the germline V gene, CDR1 is SQVTM and CDR2 is ANQGSEA. This CDR3 has 14 residues. The CDR3 loop is CSVEKGLNTGELFF. DNA of the CDR3: TGCAGCGTTGAAAAGGGGTTGAACACCGGGGAGCTGTTTTTT.

This clone was counted only a few times. The chain has TRBV4-2 and TRBJ1-4, with a possible D match to TRBD1 (5 bases). The germline CDR1 and CDR2 sequences are LGHNA and YNFKEQ. V was pared by 4 bases and J by 5 bases, with 11 bases between. This CDR3 has 14 amino acids. The CDR3 sequence is CASSRDSQNEKLFF. CDR3 DNA: TGTGCCAGCAGCCGGGACTCGCAAAATGAAAAACTGTTTTTT.

The V gene is TRBV11-2, the J gene TRBJ2-7, with 9 bases fitting TRBD1. In germline, CDR1 is SGHAT, CDR2 FQNNGV. This CDR3 has 16 residues. V lost 4 bases to trimming and J lost 2 bases; unmatched junction nucleotides: 9. CDR3 loop: CASSSPGQGLAYEQYV. The DNA of the CDR3 is TGTGCCAGCAGCTCACCAGGACAGGGGCTAGCCTACGAGCAGTACGTC.

This clone was counted once. The CDR3 nucleotides read TGTGCCAGCAGCAAGGGGGAGGTTAGGATTTGTCATCAGCCCCAGCATTTT. Translated, it gives CASSKGEVRICHQPQHF. The genes are TRBV21-1 and TRBJ1-5. TRBV21-1 is a pseudogene segment. This CDR3 comprises 17 residues.

The V and J genes are TRBV12-3 or TRBV12-4 and TRBJ1-6; D not resolved. V was clipped by 7 bases and J by 6 bases, with 7 bases between them. The CDR3 totals 12 residues. This CDR3 is CASTPGNSPLHF. CDR3 DNA sequence: TGTGCCAGCACCCCGGGTAATTCACCCCTCCACTTT.

This clone was counted between two and nine times. The rearrangement uses TRBV6-5 and TRBJ2-2, with 8 bases that match TRBD1. The V gene end was trimmed by 9 bases and the J gene end by 2 bases; junction bases not matched to a gene: 5. Germline values: CDR1 MNHEY, CDR2 SVGAGI. This CDR3 comprises 14 residues. The CDR3 coding sequence is TGTGCCAGTTCCGGACAGGGTAACACCGGGGAGCTGTTTTTT. It yields the protein CASSGQGNTGELFF.

This rearrangement joins TRBV29-1 to TRBJ2-7; the D gene is possibly TRBD1 (5 bases). Germline CDR1 SQVTM, CDR2 ANQGSEA. Trimming stripped 6 bases from V and 2 bases from J, with 17 bases between. This CDR3 spans 14 amino acids. DNA of the CDR3: TGCAGCGTCCTCCAGGGTGGTAGGGCCTACGAGCAGTACTTC. This gives the protein CSVLQGGRAYEQYF.

The genes are TRBV11-2 and TRBJ2-3; 10 nucleotides line up with TRBD2. Germline-derived CDR1 and CDR2 are SGHAT and FQNNGV. The CDR3 loop spans 15 amino acids. The trim removed 5 bases at V and 0 bases at J, leaving 2 bases unmatched. The CDR3 loop reads CASSGGLASTDTQYF. CDR3 DNA: TGTGCCAGCAGCGGGGGACTAGCGAGCACAGATACGCAGTATTTT.

The chain has TRBV7-9 and TRBJ2-3, with D possibly TRBD1 on 6 matching bases. Trimming removed 7 bases from V and 4 bases from J, with 21 bases in between. Germline V lookup: CDR1 SEHNR, CDR2 FQNEAQ (reference sequence). CDR3 length equals 16 residues. CDR3 amino acids: CASIRMTQGIADTQYF. CDR3 in DNA: TGTGCCAGCATAAGAATGACACAGGGAATCGCAGATACGCAGTATTTT.

J is TRBJ2-5 and V is TRBV7-9; 10 nucleotides agree with TRBD1. The CDR3 loop spans 14 amino acids. Germline CDR1 is SEHNR and CDR2 is FQNEAQ (reference sequence). The V gene end was trimmed by 5 bases and the J gene end by 4 bases; junction bases not matched to a gene: 4. The CDR3 nucleotides read TGTGCCAGCAGCCCAGGACAGGGGGGAGAGACCCAGTACTTC. Translated: CASSPGQGGETQYF.

The chain couples TRBV2 to TRBJ2-1, with D perhaps TRBD1 (5 bases). Trimming cost V 5 bases and J 4 bases, with 24 bases left between them. The CDR3 contains 18 residues. Germline loops: CDR1 SNHLY, CDR2 FYNNEI. The CDR3 DNA is TGTGCCAGCAGTCCCTTTAGTTGGCGCCAGGACAAGTACAATGAGCAGTTCTTC. Protein sequence: CASSPFSWRQDKYNEQFF.

This clone was seen once. The rearrangement joins TRBV9 to TRBJ2-7; unclear D gene. This CDR3 has 13 amino acids. Trimming left V 0 bases short and J 2 bases short, with 6 bases between. Germline CDR1 and CDR2: SGDLS and YYNGEE. The CDR3 spells CASSVGAAYEQYF. The CDR3 DNA reads as TGTGCCAGCAGCGTAGGGGCCGCCTACGAGCAGTACTTC. Full variable domain (missing parts from reference TRBV9 and TRBJ2-7): DSGVTQTPKHLITATGQRVTLRCSPRSGDLSVYWYQQSLDQGLQFLIQYYNGEERAKGNILERFSAQQFPDLHSELNLSSLELGDSALYFCASSVGAAYEQYFGPGTRLTVT.

The chain employs TRBV3-1 (or the pseudogene TRBV3-2) and TRBJ1-5; 9 nucleotides align to TRBD1. CDR3 length: 16 residues. Germline V CDR1 and CDR2: LGHDT, YNNKEL (reference sequence). Losses at the gene ends were 5 bases for V and 2 bases for J; bases not matched to a gene: 7. CDR3 DNA sequence: TGTGCCAGCAGCTTCTCGGACAGGGGCGGCAATCAGCCCCAGCATTTT. It yields the protein CASSFSDRGGNQPQHF.

In DNA, the CDR3 is TGTGCCAGCAGCCAAATGACAGGGATGGTGAACACTGAAGCTTTCTTT. Translation: CASSQMTGMVNTEAFF. The rearrangement links TRBV7-9 to TRBJ1-1; 7 nucleotides agree with TRBD1. Germline V lookup: CDR1 SEHNR, CDR2 FQNEAQ (reference sequence). This CDR3 comprises 16 residues. Germline trimming cut 5 bases from V and 0 bases from J; bases unmatched to any gene: 9.

This clone was observed a single time. The chain has TRBV18 and TRBJ2-3; 8 bases fit TRBD2. The CDR3 is made up of 17 amino acids. Germline V gene data show CDR1 as KGHSH and CDR2 as LQKENI. The V and J ends lost 3 bases and 3 bases, in that order; junction bases with no gene match: 11. CDR3 region: CASSPPGKAGGTDTQYF. CDR3 DNA sequence: TGTGCCAGCTCACCCCCTGGGAAGGCGGGGGGAACAGATACGCAGTATTTT.

The V gene is TRBV10-2, the J gene TRBJ1-5, with TRBD1 matching 10 bases. The trim removed 6 bases at V and 7 bases at J, leaving 6 bases unmatched. The germline CDR1 and CDR2 sequences are WSHSY and SAAADI. The CDR3 has 14 residues. CDR3 DNA: TGCGCCAGCAGGGGACAGGGGCTTGCCCAGCCCCAGCATTTT. Translation gives CASRGQGLAQPQHF.

The chain uses TRBV10-3 and TRBJ2-7, with 11 bases matching TRBD2. Germline V gene lookup returns CDR1 ENHRY and CDR2 SYGVKD. V lost 7 bases and J lost 2; bases outside the gene matches: 7. The CDR3 extends over 15 amino acids. CDR3 protein: CAITAQTSGAYEQYF. The CDR3 DNA sequence: TGTGCCATCACAGCTCAGACTAGCGGGGCCTACGAGCAGTACTTC.

This rearrangement joins TRBV5-4 to TRBJ2-7; D might be TRBD1 (6 bases). This CDR3 is built from 13 residues. Trimming left V 0 bases short and J 7 bases short, with 11 bases between. Germline V gene sequence: CDR1 SGHNT, CDR2 YYREEE (reference sequence). DNA for the CDR3: TGTGCCAGCAGCTTGGACAGGGCGGTGGAGCAGTACGTC. Encoded protein: CASSLDRAVEQYV.

The CDR3 region is CASTGGTVGEKLFF. The CDR3 DNA sequence: TGTGCCAGCACGGGCGGGACAGTAGGCGAAAAACTGTTTTTT. The genes are TRBV19 and TRBJ1-4, with 7 positions matching TRBD1. Trimming took 9 bases from V and 8 from J; bases not matched to a gene: 12. Germline values: CDR1 LNHDA, CDR2 SQIVND (reference sequence). This CDR3 has 14 residues.

The table lists this clone with a count of one. The V and J genes are TRBV4-2 and TRBJ2-1, with 9 bases matching TRBD2. V gave up 1 base and J gave up 3 bases; unmatched junction bases: 7. The CDR3 runs 17 residues. Germline CDR1 is LGHNA and CDR2 is YNFKEQ. The CDR3 is CASSQVLAGGLYNEQFF. The CDR3 DNA follows: TGTGCCAGCAGCCAAGTCCTGGCGGGGGGGCTCTACAATGAGCAGTTCTTC.

This clone was seen only a few times. The chain combines TRBV28 with TRBJ1-6, with a possible D match to TRBD1 (5 bases). CDR1 is MDHEN, CDR2 SYDVKM, per germline. The CDR3 sequence is 16 residues long. V lost 5 bases to trimming and J lost 3 bases, with 14 bases between them. The CDR3 DNA is TGTGCCAGCAGTCCGCGTGGGGCAATCTATAATTCACCCCTCCACTTT. It codes for CASSPRGAIYNSPLHF.

A single count supports this clone. The chain combines TRBV12-3 or TRBV12-4 with TRBJ1-4; no definite D call. CDR3 length: 12 amino acids. The V end lost 4 bases, the J end lost 7 bases, and 7 bases lay between the germline ends. CDR3 region: CASSSIIEKLFF. The CDR3 DNA follows: TGTGCCAGCAGTTCCATCATTGAAAAACTGTTTTTT.